This T cell receptor beta chain was sequenced in a study of T cell responses to AZD1222 COVID-19 vaccine. Produced via immunoSEQ multiplex PCR; TCRdb's table is partial and in-frame only. The sample consists of around 200,000 clones, under 95% of them appearing once. This sequence was found in an adult in good health. The input for sequencing was peripheral blood, taken on day 0 of AZD1222 vaccination.

The CDR3 spells CASSFTTSNYGYTF. The CDR3 DNA follows: TGCGCCAGCAGCTTCACGACTTCTAACTATGGCTACACCTTC. This rearrangement joins TRBV5-1 to TRBJ1-2; no definite D call. The CDR3 covers 14 residues. The V gene's germline CDR1 is SGHRS and CDR2 YFSETQ. V was cut by 2 bases and J by 0 bases, with 8 bases left in between.